This section outlines one T cell receptor (beta chain) sequence together with its context. Its specificity is not known. PCR primers comprised 60 Vbeta and 13 Jbeta primers. Only in-frame clones appear in the TCRdb table, and some are missing; sequencing was by immunoSEQ multiplex PCR. The sample has some 190,000 clones; roughly four fifths are singletons. This entry belongs to a study of cytomegalovirus exposure and HLA in healthy donors. Study-wide results and caveats: TCR association rates varied by HLA locus in a later analysis, with DRB1 highest and HLA-C lowest. The classifier reportedly diagnosed cytomegalovirus status with high sensitivity and specificity.

The germline V and J ends were trimmed by 1 base and 1 base, with 11 bases remaining between them. This CDR3 comprises 16 residues. Germline loops: CDR1 SGHTA, CDR2 FQGTGA. Source material: PBMCs. The gene calls are TRBV7-3 and TRBJ2-1, with D possibly being TRBD1 (5 bases). The receptor's source is a man aged 18 to 35 in good health and CMV-seronegative. In DNA, the CDR3 is TGTGCCAGCAGCTTAAGGGGCAGGGATTCCTACAATGAGCAGTTCTTC. Encoded protein: CASSLRGRDSYNEQFF.